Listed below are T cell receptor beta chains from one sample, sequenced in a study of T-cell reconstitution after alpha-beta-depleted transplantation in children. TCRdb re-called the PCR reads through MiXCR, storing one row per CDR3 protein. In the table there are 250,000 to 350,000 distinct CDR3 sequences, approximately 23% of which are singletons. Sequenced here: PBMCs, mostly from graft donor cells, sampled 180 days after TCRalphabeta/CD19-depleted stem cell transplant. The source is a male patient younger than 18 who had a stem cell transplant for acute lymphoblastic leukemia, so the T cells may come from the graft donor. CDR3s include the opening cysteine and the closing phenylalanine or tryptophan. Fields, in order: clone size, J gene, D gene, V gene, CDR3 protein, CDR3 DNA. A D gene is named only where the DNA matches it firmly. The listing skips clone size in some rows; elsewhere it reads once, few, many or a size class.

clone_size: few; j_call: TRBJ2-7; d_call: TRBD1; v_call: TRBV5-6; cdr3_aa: CASSLAMTGGKDEQYF; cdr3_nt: TGTGCCAGCAGCTTGGCTATGACAGGGGGGAAAGACGAGCAGTACTTC
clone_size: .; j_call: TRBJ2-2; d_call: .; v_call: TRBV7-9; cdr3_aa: CASSLGLARRGELFF; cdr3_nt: TGTGCCAGCAGCTTAGGGCTAGCCCGCCGCGGGGAGCTGTTTTTT
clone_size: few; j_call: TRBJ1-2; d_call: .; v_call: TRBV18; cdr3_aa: CASSPSKGGFRGYTF; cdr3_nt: TGTGCCAGCTCACCCTCTAAGGGGGGGTTCCGTGGCTACACCTTC
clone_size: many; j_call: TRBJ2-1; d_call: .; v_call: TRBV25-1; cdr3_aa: CASSGERYNEQFF; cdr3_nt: TGTGCCAGCAGTGGGGAGCGGTACAATGAGCAGTTCTTC
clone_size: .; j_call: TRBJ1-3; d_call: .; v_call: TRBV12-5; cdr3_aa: CASGFLLGNTIYF; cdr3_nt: TGTGCTAGTGGTTTCCTCCTCGGAAACACCATATATTTT
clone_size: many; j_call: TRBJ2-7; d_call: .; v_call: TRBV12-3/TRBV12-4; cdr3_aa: CASSLLATTYEQYF; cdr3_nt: TGTGCCAGCAGTTTACTAGCGACGACCTACGAGCAGTACTTC
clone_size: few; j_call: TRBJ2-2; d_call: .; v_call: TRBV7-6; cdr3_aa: CASRLTGELFF; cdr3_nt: TGTGCCAGCAGACTTACCGGGGAGCTGTTTTTT
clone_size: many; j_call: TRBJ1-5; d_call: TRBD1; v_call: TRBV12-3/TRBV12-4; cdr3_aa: CASTLWTGGNQPQHF; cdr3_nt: TGTGCCAGCACCCTATGGACAGGGGGAAATCAGCCCCAGCATTTT
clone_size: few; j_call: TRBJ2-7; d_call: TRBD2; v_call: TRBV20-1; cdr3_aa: CSARRGRVYEQYF; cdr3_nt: TGCAGTGCTAGACGAGGGAGGGTCTACGAGCAGTACTTC
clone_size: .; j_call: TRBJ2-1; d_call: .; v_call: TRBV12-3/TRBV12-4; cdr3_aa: CASSLDYPEGRNEQFF; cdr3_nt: TGTGCCAGCAGTTTGGACTATCCGGAAGGTCGCAATGAGCAGTTCTTC
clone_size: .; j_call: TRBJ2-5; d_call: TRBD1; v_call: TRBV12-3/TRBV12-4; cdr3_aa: CASSETGGGETQYF; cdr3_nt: TGTGCCAGCAGTGAGACAGGGGGAGGGGAGACCCAGTACTTC
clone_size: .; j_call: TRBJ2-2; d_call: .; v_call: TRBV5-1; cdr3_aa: CASSAQPGGGTGELFF; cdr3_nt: TGCGCCAGCAGCGCACAGCCCGGGGGAGGCACCGGGGAGCTGTTTTTT
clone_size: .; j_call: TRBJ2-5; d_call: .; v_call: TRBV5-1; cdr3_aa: CASSLVGAETQYF; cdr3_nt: TGCGCCAGCAGCTTGGTTGGGGCAGAGACCCAGTACTTC